Listed below are T cell receptor beta chains from one sample, sequenced in a study of shared T cell receptors in the human thymus. The repertoire was sequenced with immunoSEQ multiplex PCR; TCRdb's copy has only in-frame clones and lacks some. The repertoire has about 710,000 clones, around 87% of them found once; the top ten carry over 0.008%. These data were also reused for a study on human thymus T cells.

Sequenced material: thymocytes. The receptors shown here come from a boy under two years old with a congenital heart defect. Each CDR3 is given with its conserved first and last residue. D genes are given only for firm matches. Size tells how often a clone was seen (once, few, many) or the class of an expanded clone, and some rows leave it out.

J gene: TRBJ1-2
V gene: TRBV15
clone size: -
D gene: -
CDR3 protein: CATSWEARDVGYTF
CDR3 DNA: TGTGCCACCAGCTGGGAGGCGCGGGATGTGGGCTACACCTTC

J gene: TRBJ1-6
V gene: TRBV30
clone size: -
D gene: TRBD1
CDR3 protein: CAWSVGDRENSPLHF
CDR3 DNA: TGTGCCTGGAGTGTAGGGGACAGGGAGAATTCACCCCTCCACTTT

J gene: TRBJ1-6
V gene: TRBV5-6
clone size: -
D gene: TRBD1
CDR3 protein: CASSRGQHLGDSPLHF
CDR3 DNA: TGTGCCAGCAGCAGGGGACAGCACCTTGGGGATTCACCCCTCCACTTT

J gene: TRBJ2-5
V gene: TRBV7-7
clone size: -
D gene: TRBD2
CDR3 protein: CASSLRGSASGGRETQYF
CDR3 DNA: TGTGCTAGCAGCTTAAGGGGGTCGGCTAGCGGGGGGCGGGAGACCCAGTACTTC

J gene: TRBJ2-7
V gene: TRBV6-5
clone size: -
D gene: -
CDR3 protein: CASSYSLQANYEQYF
CDR3 DNA: TGTGCCAGCAGTTACTCGTTACAGGCGAACTACGAGCAGTACTTC

J gene: TRBJ1-1
V gene: TRBV9
clone size: -
D gene: -
CDR3 protein: CASSPEGEGTNTEAFF
CDR3 DNA: TGTGCCAGCAGCCCAGAGGGGGAGGGGACGAACACTGAAGCTTTCTTT

J gene: TRBJ2-1
V gene: TRBV5-4
clone size: -
D gene: -
CDR3 protein: CASSLMGGNNEQFF
CDR3 DNA: TGTGCCAGCAGCTTGATGGGGGGTAACAATGAGCAGTTCTTC

J gene: TRBJ2-3
V gene: TRBV7-6
clone size: -
D gene: -
CDR3 protein: CASSLGGGGTDTQYF
CDR3 DNA: TGTGCCAGCAGCTTAGGAGGCGGGGGCACAGATACGCAGTATTTT

J gene: TRBJ2-5
V gene: TRBV14
clone size: -
D gene: -
CDR3 protein: CASSRLFTQYF
CDR3 DNA: TGTGCCAGCAGCCGGCTTTTCACCCAGTACTTC

J gene: TRBJ1-2
V gene: TRBV28
clone size: -
D gene: TRBD1
CDR3 protein: CASSTGTANYGYTF
CDR3 DNA: TGTGCCAGCAGTACCGGGACAGCTAACTATGGCTACACCTTC

J gene: TRBJ2-3
V gene: TRBV29-1
clone size: -
D gene: TRBD2
CDR3 protein: CSVDKRGCTDTQYF
CDR3 DNA: TGCAGCGTTGATAAGCGGGGCTGTACAGATACGCAGTATTTT

J gene: TRBJ1-2
V gene: TRBV19
clone size: -
D gene: TRBD1
CDR3 protein: CASSTRQGANYGYTF
CDR3 DNA: TGTGCCAGTAGTACGAGACAGGGGGCTAACTATGGCTACACCTTC

J gene: TRBJ1-5
V gene: TRBV19
clone size: -
D gene: -
CDR3 protein: CASKSEGGNQPQHF
CDR3 DNA: TGTGCCAGTAAATCAGAGGGGGGCAATCAGCCCCAGCATTTT

J gene: TRBJ1-5
V gene: TRBV27
clone size: -
D gene: -
CDR3 protein: CASSSILPEGFGQPQHF
CDR3 DNA: TGTGCCAGCAGTTCCATCCTCCCGGAGGGATTCGGACAGCCCCAGCATTTT

J gene: TRBJ1-4
V gene: TRBV6-5
clone size: -
D gene: TRBD1
CDR3 protein: CASKTGDRAFEKLFF
CDR3 DNA: TGTGCCAGCAAAACGGGGGACAGGGCCTTTGAAAAACTGTTTTTT

J gene: TRBJ1-2
V gene: TRBV5-6
clone size: -
D gene: -
CDR3 protein: CASSLGQQQDYGYTF
CDR3 DNA: TGTGCCAGCAGCTTGGGTCAGCAGCAGGACTATGGCTACACCTTC

J gene: TRBJ1-1
V gene: TRBV5-1
clone size: -
D gene: -
CDR3 protein: CASPTDTPTEAFF
CDR3 DNA: TGCGCCAGCCCCACCGACACCCCCACTGAAGCTTTCTTT

J gene: TRBJ2-2
V gene: TRBV9
clone size: -
D gene: TRBD2
CDR3 protein: CASSAPGTSGSGGENTGELFF
CDR3 DNA: TGTGCCAGCAGCGCTCCCGGGACTAGCGGGAGTGGGGGGGAGAACACCGGGGAGCTGTTTTTT

J gene: TRBJ1-1
V gene: TRBV19
clone size: -
D gene: -
CDR3 protein: CASSSSRSWTANTEAFF
CDR3 DNA: TGTGCCAGTAGTTCCTCCCGGTCTTGGACAGCGAACACTGAAGCTTTCTTT

J gene: TRBJ1-2
V gene: TRBV15
clone size: once
D gene: TRBD1
CDR3 protein: CATSREPDRGLFGYGYTF
CDR3 DNA: TGTGCCACCAGCAGGGAACCGGACAGGGGGCTTTTTGGCTATGGCTACACCTTC

J gene: TRBJ2-5
V gene: TRBV25-1
clone size: once
D gene: -
CDR3 protein: CASSGGVETQYF
CDR3 DNA: TGTGCCAGCAGTGGGGGGGTAGAGACCCAGTACTTC

J gene: TRBJ2-1
V gene: TRBV10-3
clone size: -
D gene: TRBD1
CDR3 protein: CAISKTGGFYNEQFF
CDR3 DNA: TGTGCCATCAGCAAGACAGGGGGCTTCTACAATGAGCAGTTCTTC

J gene: TRBJ2-7
V gene: TRBV7-2
clone size: -
D gene: -
CDR3 protein: CASSLAQVNTYEQYF
CDR3 DNA: TGTGCCAGCAGCTTAGCACAGGTGAATACCTACGAGCAGTACTTC

J gene: TRBJ2-7
V gene: TRBV25-1
clone size: -
D gene: -
CDR3 protein: CASSEYPGTPYEQYF
CDR3 DNA: TGTGCCAGCAGTGAATATCCGGGGACACCTTACGAGCAGTACTTC

J gene: TRBJ1-5
V gene: TRBV19
clone size: -
D gene: -
CDR3 protein: CASTPAVMRQPQHF
CDR3 DNA: TGTGCCAGTACCCCCGCAGTTATGCGGCAGCCCCAGCATTTT

J gene: TRBJ1-5
V gene: TRBV27
clone size: -
D gene: -
CDR3 protein: CASSSQGQYSNQPQHF
CDR3 DNA: TGTGCCAGCAGTTCTCAAGGACAGTATAGCAATCAGCCCCAGCATTTT

J gene: TRBJ1-4
V gene: TRBV6-5
clone size: -
D gene: TRBD1
CDR3 protein: CASSYLAGGQQKLFF
CDR3 DNA: TGTGCCAGCAGTTATCTCGCAGGGGGCCAGCAAAAACTGTTTTTT

J gene: TRBJ2-3
V gene: TRBV4-3
clone size: -
D gene: -
CDR3 protein: CASSHQAGIPADTQYF
CDR3 DNA: TGCGCCAGCAGCCACCAGGCCGGGATCCCTGCGGATACGCAGTATTTT

J gene: TRBJ2-7
V gene: TRBV6-1
clone size: -
D gene: -
CDR3 protein: CASDSKYEQYF
CDR3 DNA: TGTGCCAGCGACAGTAAATACGAGCAGTACTTC

J gene: TRBJ2-1
V gene: TRBV5-4
clone size: -
D gene: -
CDR3 protein: CASSLRESAYNEQFF
CDR3 DNA: TGTGCCAGCAGCTTGCGGGAGTCAGCCTACAATGAGCAGTTCTTC

J gene: TRBJ1-3
V gene: TRBV4-3
clone size: -
D gene: TRBD1
CDR3 protein: CASSQDRGPGNTIYF
CDR3 DNA: TGCGCCAGCAGCCAGGACAGGGGGCCTGGAAACACCATATATTTT

J gene: TRBJ2-7
V gene: TRBV6-5
clone size: -
D gene: -
CDR3 protein: CASSYSTGTYEQYF
CDR3 DNA: TGTGCCAGCAGCTATTCCACAGGGACGTACGAGCAGTACTTC

J gene: TRBJ2-3
V gene: TRBV2
clone size: -
D gene: TRBD1
CDR3 protein: CASRGEGQGADTQYF
CDR3 DNA: TGTGCCAGCAGGGGGGAGGGACAGGGGGCAGATACGCAGTATTTT

J gene: TRBJ1-3
V gene: TRBV4-3
clone size: -
D gene: -
CDR3 protein: CASSQEVRQDDSGNTIYF
CDR3 DNA: TGCGCCAGCAGCCAAGAAGTACGGCAGGATGACTCTGGAAACACCATATATTTT

J gene: TRBJ1-2
V gene: TRBV5-1
clone size: -
D gene: TRBD1
CDR3 protein: CASSRMDRAPPNINYGYTF
CDR3 DNA: TGCGCCAGCAGCAGGATGGACAGGGCCCCACCGAACATCAACTATGGCTACACCTTC

J gene: TRBJ2-7
V gene: TRBV29-1
clone size: -
D gene: -
CDR3 protein: CSVEDWDPNREAYEQYF
CDR3 DNA: TGCAGCGTTGAAGATTGGGACCCGAACAGGGAAGCCTACGAGCAGTACTTC

J gene: TRBJ2-2
V gene: TRBV7-3
clone size: -
D gene: TRBD1
CDR3 protein: CASARQGETGELFF
CDR3 DNA: TGTGCCAGCGCCCGGCAGGGGGAAACCGGGGAGCTGTTTTTT

J gene: TRBJ1-1
V gene: TRBV7-9
clone size: -
D gene: -
CDR3 protein: CASSYMGGTEAFF
CDR3 DNA: TGTGCCAGCAGTTACATGGGGGGCACTGAAGCTTTCTTT

J gene: TRBJ2-5
V gene: TRBV6-6
clone size: -
D gene: TRBD1
CDR3 protein: CASSARTGGRETQYF
CDR3 DNA: TGTGCCAGCAGCGCTCGGACAGGCGGGCGAGAGACCCAGTACTTC